A single T cell receptor (beta chain) is shown here with its context. Its ends do not fully match the called genes, so a read error is possible. The CDR3 length is 14 residues. In germline, CDR1 is SGHTA, CDR2 FQGTGA. Genomic DNA constituted the template upon which TCR beta VDJ and CDR3 profiling was performed. MiXCR was run by TCRdb on the reads, yielding one entry per CDR3 protein. The data contain roughly 420,000 distinct CDR3 sequences, approximately 70% of them singletons. The entry originates in a study of CD8+CD57+ T cells in acquired aplastic anemia. Study background: Average DNA yield from sorted CD4+ and CD8+ cells was about 2.9 ug.

The sequencing sample was made of sorted CD4+, CD8+, or CD8+CD57+ T cells (not recorded which) from PBMCs. This sequence joins TRBV7-3 and TRBJ1-2; D is possibly TRBD1 (5 bases). The clonotype was recovered from a human donor in good health, serving as a control. Written as DNA, the CDR3 is TGCGCCAGCACCCAGGACGGGGGGTGGTGTGGCTCAACCTTC. Translating it yields CASTQDGGWCGSTF.